A single sample is the source of the 21 T cell receptor beta chains below, sequenced in a study of blood T cell repertoires in COVID-19. The repertoire was sequenced with immunoSEQ multiplex PCR; TCRdb's copy has only in-frame clones and lacks some. The sample carries more than 85,000 clones, about 86% recorded once. The material sequenced was PBMCs or T cells enriched from blood (not recorded which). These receptors all stem from a woman between 45 and 65 years old who had recovered from COVID-19.

This chain joins TRBV19 and TRBJ2-7, with 12 bases that match TRBD2. The V segment lost 5 bases and the J segment 3 bases; nucleotides outside the gene matches: 2. Germline V CDR1 and CDR2: LNHDA, SQIVND (reference sequence). This CDR3 is built from 14 residues. Written as DNA, the CDR3 is TGTGCCAGTAGTCGGACTAGCGGGGACTACGAGCAGTACTTC. This encodes CASSRTSGDYEQYF.

The chain carries TRBV27 and TRBJ2-7; TRBD2 agrees at 16 bases. V shed 5 bases and J 7 bases; nucleotides not matched to a gene: 8. This CDR3 is built from 16 residues. Per the germline V gene, CDR1 is MNHEY and CDR2 is SMNVEV (reference sequence). CDR3 region: CASSTGTSGRAGEQYF. CDR3 DNA: TGTGCCAGCAGTACCGGGACTAGCGGGAGGGCGGGTGAGCAGTACTTC.

The V call is TRBV24-1, the J call TRBJ2-3, with 13 bases lining up with TRBD2. The CDR3 is 17 amino acids. The trim removed 4 bases at V and 3 bases at J, leaving 6 bases unmatched. Germline CDR1 is KGHDR and CDR2 is SFDVKD. CDR3 nucleotides: TGTGCCACCAGTGACCCGGGGACTAGCGGGAAGACAGATACGCAGTATTTT. This codes for CATSDPGTSGKTDTQYF.

The chain carries TRBV18 and TRBJ1-4; TRBD1 matches at 12 bases. Looked up from germline, CDR1 is KGHSH and CDR2 is LQKENI. The CDR3 is 15 amino acids. J gave up 8 bases and V 6 bases, and 7 bases lay outside the gene matches. CDR3 coding DNA: TGTGCCAGCTCCCCCGCCGGGACAGGGGGCGAAAAACTGTTTTTT. It is translated as CASSPAGTGGEKLFF.

The chain employs TRBV5-1 and TRBJ1-4; 7 bases map to TRBD1. With 4 bases clipped from V and 8 bases from J, the junction kept 5 bases outside the gene matches. Germline lookup yields CDR1 SGHRS and CDR2 YFSETQ. The CDR3 runs 13 residues. This CDR3 reads CASSPGGQEKLFF. The DNA of the CDR3 is TGCGCCAGCAGCCCAGGGGGTCAGGAAAAACTGTTTTTT.

The gene calls are TRBV7-2 and TRBJ2-6, with D perhaps TRBD2 (5 bases). This CDR3 is 19 amino acids long. The ends were cut back, 1 base at V and 0 bases at J, with 16 bases in the middle. CDR1 is SGHTA, CDR2 FQGNSA, per germline. CDR3 in amino acids: CASSLDPWTDRSGANVLTF. The CDR3 DNA reads TGTGCCAGCAGCTTAGATCCATGGACTGACCGCTCTGGGGCCAACGTCCTGACTTTC. The complete variable domain, with remaining parts taken from reference TRBV7-2 and TRBJ2-6, reads GAGVSQSPSNKVTEKGKDVELRCDPISGHTALYWYRQSLGQGLEFLIYFQGNSAPDKSGLPSDRFSAERTGGSVSTLTIQRTQQEDSAVYLCASSLDPWTDRSGANVLTFGAGSRLTVL.

The chain carries TRBV5-1 and TRBJ1-2, with 8 bases that match TRBD1. The V segment lost 4 bases and the J segment 1 base; nucleotides outside the gene matches: 9. CDR1 is SGHRS and CDR2 is YFSETQ in the germline V gene. This CDR3 comprises 16 residues. The CDR3 coding sequence is TGCGCCAGCAGCCCGGGCGGACAGGGAGGTAACTATGGCTACACCTTC. It translates to CASSPGGQGGNYGYTF.

The chain is built from TRBV9 and TRBJ1-5; D is perhaps TRBD1 (5 bases). The V and J ends lost 4 bases and 2 bases respectively, with 13 bases between them. The CDR3 loop spans 15 amino acids. Germline loops: CDR1 SGDLS, CDR2 YYNGEE. The CDR3, as DNA: TGTGCCAGCAGCTCTGGCGGGACGGGCAATCAGCCCCAGCATTTT. Its translation: CASSSGGTGNQPQHF.

The chain joins TRBV9 to TRBJ1-4, with a possible D match to TRBD1 (5 bases). Germline V gene sequence: CDR1 SGDLS, CDR2 YYNGEE. Between the trimmed V and J ends, which lost 2 bases and 8 bases, there was a span of 19 bases. The CDR3 loop spans 16 amino acids. As DNA, the CDR3 is TGTGCCAGCAGCGTGTATTGGGGCGTCGGTGAGGAAAAACTGTTTTTT. Residues: CASSVYWGVGEEKLFF. Filled out from reference TRBV9 and TRBJ1-4, the complete variable domain reads DSGVTQTPKHLITATGQRVTLRCSPRSGDLSVYWYQQSLDQGLQFLIQYYNGEERAKGNILERFSAQQFPDLHSELNLSSLELGDSALYFCASSVYWGVGEEKLFFGSGTQLSVL.

V and J are TRBV18 and TRBJ1-3; a possible D gene is TRBD1 (5 bases). Germline assignment: CDR1 KGHSH and CDR2 LQKENI. The CDR3 extends over 15 amino acids. V shed 2 bases and J shed 4 bases, with 12 bases lying between them. The CDR3 region is CASSPATGTGNTIYF. CDR3 nucleotides: TGTGCCAGCTCACCAGCTACAGGAACAGGAAACACCATATATTTT. Full variable domain (remainder filled in from reference TRBV18 and TRBJ1-3): NAGVMQNPRHLVRRRGQEARLRCSPMKGHSHVYWYRQLPEEGLKFMVYLQKENIIDESGMPKERFSAEFPKEGPSILRIQQVVRGDSAAYFCASSPATGTGNTIYFGEGSWLTVV.

The chain carries TRBV29-1 and TRBJ2-1, with D perhaps matching TRBD1 (6 bases). CDR1 is SQVTM, CDR2 ANQGSEA, per germline. The CDR3 length is 11 residues. The germline V and J ends were trimmed by 8 bases and 10 bases, with 15 bases remaining between them. CDR3 sequence reads: CSWGLLGEQFF. The CDR3 region has the DNA TGCAGCTGGGGGCTACTAGGGGAGCAGTTCTTC.

This rearrangement joins TRBV6-2 or TRBV6-3 to TRBJ2-1; D is uncertain. Deletions cut 7 bases from V and 4 bases from J, with 14 bases between. The CDR3 totals 14 residues. Per the germline V gene, CDR1 is MNHEY and CDR2 is SVGEGT. For the CDR3, the DNA is TGTGCCAGCACCCCACCGGCGGTTTACAATGAGCAGTTCTTC. Translation: CASTPPAVYNEQFF.

The chain couples TRBV5-1 to TRBJ2-1; D is perhaps TRBD1 (6 bases). The CDR3 totals 15 residues. V was pared by 2 bases and J by 3 bases, with 12 bases between. CDR1 and CDR2 (germline): SGHRS, YFSETQ. The CDR3 loop reads CASSFGQNYYNEQFF. The CDR3 bases are TGCGCCAGCAGCTTCGGACAGAACTACTACAATGAGCAGTTCTTC. Supplemented by reference TRBV5-1 and TRBJ2-1, the full variable domain reads KAGVTQTPRYLIKTRGQQVTLSCSPISGHRSVSWYQQTPGQGLQFLFEYFSETQRNKGNFPGRFSGRQFSNSRSEMNVSTLELGDSALYLCASSFGQNYYNEQFFGPGTRLTVL.

J is TRBJ2-1 and V is TRBV10-3, with D possibly being TRBD2 (6 bases). The CDR3 runs to 13 residues. Trimming took off 6 bases at V and 7 bases at J, with 13 bases between the two ends. CDR1 is ENHRY and CDR2 is SYGVKD in the germline V gene. The CDR3 coding sequence is TGTGCCATCAGCCTGACAGCGGGTAATGAGCAGTTCTTC. Translated, it gives CAISLTAGNEQFF.

This chain connects TRBV6-5 to TRBJ1-2; 7 nucleotides match TRBD1. The CDR3 has 14 amino acids. The germline CDR1 and CDR2 sequences are MNHEY and SVGAGI. After removal of 2 bases from V and 3 bases from J, the junction contained 3 bases not matched to a gene. The CDR3 sequence: CASSYATGYYGYTF. The CDR3 coding sequence is TGTGCCAGCAGTTACGCGACAGGGTACTATGGCTACACCTTC.

The chain carries TRBV27 and TRBJ1-2; tentative D call: TRBD1 (5 bases). The germline V gene encodes CDR1 MNHEY and CDR2 SMNVEV (reference sequence). CDR3 length: 14 residues. Trimming shortened V by 3 bases and J by 7 bases, and 15 bases separated the two germline ends. The CDR3 nucleotides are TGTGCCAGCAGTTTCAACCAGGGTTCCGGTGGCTACACCTTC. Protein sequence: CASSFNQGSGGYTF.

The genes are TRBV28 and TRBJ2-7; 9 bases line up with TRBD1. The CDR3 consists of 19 residues. V lost 5 bases, J lost 0 bases, and 17 bases stayed unmatched. Germline V gene lookup returns CDR1 MDHEN and CDR2 SYDVKM. The CDR3 DNA follows: TGTGCCAGCAGTATACCGGGACAGGGAATTTTTGGGCGCTCCTACGAGCAGTACTTC. The encoded protein is CASSIPGQGIFGRSYEQYF.

The V call is TRBV18, the J call TRBJ1-1; D not resolved. Germline lookup yields CDR1 KGHSH and CDR2 LQKENI. Trimming took 4 bases from V and 6 from J, leaving 12 bases between them. The CDR3 is 13 amino acids. CDR3 sequence reads: CASSLQSVAEAFF. The DNA for the CDR3 is TGTGCCAGCTCACTTCAGTCTGTGGCTGAAGCTTTCTTT.

CDR3 coding DNA: TGTGCCACCAGCATCCCTCAGGGGAACACCGGGGAGCTGTTTTTT. As protein: CATSIPQGNTGELFF. The genes are TRBV15 and TRBJ2-2; tentatively, D is TRBD1 (5 bases). The V end was cut by 4 bases, the J end by 1 base, with 10 bases between. The CDR3 extends over 15 amino acids. Germline V gives CDR1 LNHNV, CDR2 YYDKDF (reference sequence). The full variable domain, completed using reference TRBV15 and TRBJ2-2, is DAMVIQNPRYQVTQFGKPVTLSCSQTLNHNVMYWYQQKSSQAPKLLFHYYDKDFNNEADTPDNFQSRRPNTSFCFLDIRSPGLGDTAMYLCATSIPQGNTGELFFGEGSRLTVL.

This clone has only a few counts. The V gene is TRBV2, the J gene TRBJ2-2, with 10 bases aligning to TRBD2. The ends lost 8 bases at V and 4 bases at J; junction bases unmatched: 4. This CDR3 region has 14 residues. In germline, CDR1 is SNHLY, CDR2 FYNNEI. The CDR3, as DNA: TGTGCCAGCCTTAGCGGGGGGACCACCGGGGAGCTGTTTTTT. Amino acid sequence: CASLSGGTTGELFF.

The genes are TRBV9 and TRBJ2-2; 10 nucleotides line up with TRBD1. The CDR3 consists of 15 residues. V dropped 0 bases and J dropped 7; count of bases not matched to a gene: 3. Germline CDR1 reads SGDLS; CDR2 reads YYNGEE. For the CDR3, the DNA is TGTGCCAGCAGCGTAGGGGACAGGGGAATCGGGGAGCTGTTTTTT. It specifies CASSVGDRGIGELFF.